The TCR beta chain described here comes from a study of shared clonotypes between healthy human individuals. This clone was observed a single time. Other DNA sequences from this sample encode an identical CDR3 as well. The CDR3 extends over 14 amino acids. The germline V gene has CDR1 GTSNPN and CDR2 SVGIG (reference sequence). The germline V and J ends were trimmed by 0 bases and 3 bases, with 9 bases remaining between them. Over several immunoSEQ plates, each subset's genomic DNA was distributed in even portions. Only in-frame clones appear in the TCRdb table, and some are missing; sequencing was by immunoSEQ multiplex PCR. The sample consists of approximately 470,000 clones, approximately 84% of them appearing once.

Sequencing was performed on PBMCs. This receptor was taken from a woman aged 40 to 50 in good health. Some clones in this sample may be carry-over from other donors' samples. The chain is built from TRBV30 and TRBJ1-3; D remains ambiguous. This CDR3 reads CAWSVRGSGNTIYF. The CDR3 DNA sequence: TGTGCCTGGAGTGTTCGGGGAAGTGGAAACACCATATATTTT.